This T cell receptor beta chain derives from a study of blood T cell repertoires in COVID-19. Background on the study: Acute and convalescent COVID-19 specimens originated in the United States, Italy and Spain.

Original data processing: Amplification with reference gene primers provided the estimates of nucleated cell counts. Profiling relied on immunoSEQ multiplex PCR, and the TCRdb table lists in-frame clones only, not all of them. V, J and clone size are those of that table, while D and trimming were read from the DNA. Of over 85,000 clones listed, around 90% are singletons. Deletions cut 4 bases from V and 2 bases from J, with 8 bases between. This CDR3 comprises 13 residues. The origin of this receptor is a woman aged 70-85 years with acute or convalescent COVID-19. This chain joins TRBV12-3 or TRBV12-4 and TRBJ1-1, with no clear D. The sequenced sample was peripheral blood. The CDR3 spells CASSSKKNTEAFF. The DNA for the CDR3 is TGTGCCAGCAGTTCTAAAAAAAACACTGAAGCTTTCTTT.